The entry that follows covers one TCR beta chain sequence. Its antigen is not identified. Although they were nominally healthy when sampled, donors likely had unrecorded immune exposures. This specimen comes from a study of cytomegalovirus exposure and HLA in healthy donors. Study outcomes and limitations: Presence/absence comparisons presumed near-even sequencing depth among donors.

Vbeta (60) and Jbeta (13) primers were used in the PCR. Method: immunoSEQ multiplex PCR; TCRdb's copy keeps in-frame clones and lacks some. The table lists tens of thousands of clones, with 5.9% in the top ten. Sequences were obtained from PBMCs. The receptor was derived from a human donor in good health.

The CDR3 here is CSAMPDRVAGYTF. CDR3 bases: TGCAGCGCTATGCCGGACAGGGTAGCTGGCTACACCTTC. The rearrangement joins TRBV29-1 to TRBJ1-2; 8 bases map to TRBD1. With V trimmed by 7 bases and J by 7 bases, 11 bases remained unmatched. Germline loops: CDR1 SQVTM, CDR2 ANQGSEA. This CDR3 is 13 amino acids long.